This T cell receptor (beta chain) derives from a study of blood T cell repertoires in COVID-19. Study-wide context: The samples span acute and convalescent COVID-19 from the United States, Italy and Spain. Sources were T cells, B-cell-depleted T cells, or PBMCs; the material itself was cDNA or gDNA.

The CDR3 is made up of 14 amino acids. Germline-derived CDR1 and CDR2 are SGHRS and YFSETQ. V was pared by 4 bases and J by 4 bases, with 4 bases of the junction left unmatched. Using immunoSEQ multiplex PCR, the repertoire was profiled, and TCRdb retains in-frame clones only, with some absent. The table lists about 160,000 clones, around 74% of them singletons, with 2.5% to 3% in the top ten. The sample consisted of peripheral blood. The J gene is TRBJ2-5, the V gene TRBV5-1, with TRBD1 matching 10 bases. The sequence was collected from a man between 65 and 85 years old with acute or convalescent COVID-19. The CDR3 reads CASSPTGGGETQYF. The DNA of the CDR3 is TGCGCCAGCAGCCCGACAGGGGGCGGAGAGACCCAGTACTTC.